This TCR beta chain was obtained from a study of blood T cell repertoires in COVID-19. Study details: From T cells, B-cell-depleted T cells, or PBMCs came the material, which was cDNA or gDNA.

V lost 2 bases, J lost 1 base, and 12 bases lay in between. Germline V gene sequence: CDR1 SGHDT, CDR2 YYEEEE. This CDR3 spans 15 amino acids. Authors' data handling: Reference gene primer amplification gave nucleated cell count estimates. Here immunoSEQ multiplex PCR was the method, and the copy in TCRdb shows in-frame clones only, minus some. That table furnishes V, J and clone size, whereas the DNA furnished D and trimming. The repertoire consists of around 310,000 clones, with roughly 89% occurring once and the leading ten covering 0.95% to 1.3%. This sequence originates from a middle-aged woman with COVID-19, enrolled during active disease. The rearrangement links TRBV5-6 to TRBJ1-1, with D unclear. Sequenced: peripheral blood. The chain's CDR3 is CASSFRSVGNTEAFF. CDR3 bases: TGTGCCAGCAGCTTCCGAAGCGTGGGGAACACTGAAGCTTTCTTT.